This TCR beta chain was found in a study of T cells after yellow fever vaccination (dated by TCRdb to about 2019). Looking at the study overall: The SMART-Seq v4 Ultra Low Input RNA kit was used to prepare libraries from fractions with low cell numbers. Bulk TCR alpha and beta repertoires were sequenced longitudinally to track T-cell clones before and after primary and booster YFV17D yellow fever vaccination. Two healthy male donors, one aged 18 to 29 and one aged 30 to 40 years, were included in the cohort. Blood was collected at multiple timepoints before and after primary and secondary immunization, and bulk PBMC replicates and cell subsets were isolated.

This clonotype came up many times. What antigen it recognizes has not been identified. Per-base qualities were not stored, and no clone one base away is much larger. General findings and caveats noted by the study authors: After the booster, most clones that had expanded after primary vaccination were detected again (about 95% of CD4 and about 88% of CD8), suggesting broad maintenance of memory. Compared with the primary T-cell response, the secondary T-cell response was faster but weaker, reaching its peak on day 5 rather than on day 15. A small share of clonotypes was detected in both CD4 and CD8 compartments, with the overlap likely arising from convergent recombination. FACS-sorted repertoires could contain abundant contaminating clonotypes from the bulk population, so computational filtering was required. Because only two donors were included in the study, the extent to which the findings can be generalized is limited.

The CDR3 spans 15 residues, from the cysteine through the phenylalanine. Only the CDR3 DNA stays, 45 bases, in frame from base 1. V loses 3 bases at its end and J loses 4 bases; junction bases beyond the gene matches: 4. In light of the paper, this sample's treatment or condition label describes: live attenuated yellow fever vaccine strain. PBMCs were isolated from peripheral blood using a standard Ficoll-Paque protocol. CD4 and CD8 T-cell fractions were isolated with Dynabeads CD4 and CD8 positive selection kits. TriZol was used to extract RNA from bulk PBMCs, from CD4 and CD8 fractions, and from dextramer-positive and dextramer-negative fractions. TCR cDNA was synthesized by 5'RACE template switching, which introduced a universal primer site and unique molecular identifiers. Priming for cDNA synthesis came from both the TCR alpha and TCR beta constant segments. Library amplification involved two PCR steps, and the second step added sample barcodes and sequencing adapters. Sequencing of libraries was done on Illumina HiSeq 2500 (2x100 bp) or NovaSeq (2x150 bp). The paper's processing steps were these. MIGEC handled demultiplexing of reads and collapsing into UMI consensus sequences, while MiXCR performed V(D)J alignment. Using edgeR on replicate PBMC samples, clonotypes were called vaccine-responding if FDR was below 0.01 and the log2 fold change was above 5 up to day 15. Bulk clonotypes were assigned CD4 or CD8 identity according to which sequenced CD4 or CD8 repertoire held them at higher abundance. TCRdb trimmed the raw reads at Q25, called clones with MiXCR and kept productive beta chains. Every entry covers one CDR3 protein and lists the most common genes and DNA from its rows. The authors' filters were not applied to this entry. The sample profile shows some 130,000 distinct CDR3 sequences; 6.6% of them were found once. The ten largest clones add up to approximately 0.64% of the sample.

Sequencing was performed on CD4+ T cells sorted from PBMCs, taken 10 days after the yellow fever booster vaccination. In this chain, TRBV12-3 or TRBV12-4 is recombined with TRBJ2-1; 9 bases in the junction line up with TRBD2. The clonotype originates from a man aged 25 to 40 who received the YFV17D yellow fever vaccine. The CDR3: CASSFLAGKYNEQFF. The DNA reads TGTGCCAGCAGTTTTCTAGCGGGAAAATACAATGAGCAGTTCTTC.